This T cell receptor beta chain was identified during a study of blood T cell repertoires in COVID-19. About the research overall: COVID-19 samples, acute and convalescent, were from the United States, Italy and Spain.

This clone was picked up one time. Per the original data handling: The authors estimated nucleated cell counts from reference gene primer amplification. The repertoire was sequenced with immunoSEQ multiplex PCR; TCRdb's copy has only in-frame clones and lacks some. Clone size and the V and J calls come from that table; the DNA yielded D and trimming. This sample has 90,000 to 150,000 clones, with about 85% found just once. In germline, CDR1 is SGHNT, CDR2 YENEEA. The CDR3 is made up of 14 amino acids. V was trimmed by 1 base and J by 2 bases, leaving 8 bases between them. The receptor was isolated from a human donor in a cohort sampled during active COVID-19. Sequencing input: peripheral blood. The rearrangement links TRBV11-3 to TRBJ2-5, with D unresolved. The CDR3 sequence is CASSLGPGQETQYF. In DNA, the CDR3 is TGTGCCAGCAGCTTAGGGCCGGGTCAAGAGACCCAGTACTTC.